This TCR beta chain is drawn from a study of shared clonotypes between healthy human individuals. The V and J ends lost 6 bases and 0 bases respectively, with 16 bases between them. This CDR3 region has 16 residues. Germline CDR1 reads SGHNT; CDR2 reads YYREEE (reference sequence). For each subset, genomic DNA was distributed in equal portions over several immunoSEQ plates. Method: immunoSEQ multiplex PCR; TCRdb's copy keeps in-frame clones and lacks some. Seen here are about 460,000 clones, 60% to 80% observed once, and the top ten hold more than 10%. V and J are TRBV5-4 and TRBJ2-1; tentatively, D is TRBD2 (6 bases). This TCR derives from a woman aged 40 to 49 in good health. Some clones in this sample may be carry-over from other donors' samples. The sequencing input was PBMCs. CDR3 bases: TGTGCCAGCACCAAGAATGACGGGAGCTCCTACAATGAGCAGTTCTTC. Protein: CASTKNDGSSYNEQFF. Drawing the rest from reference TRBV5-4 and TRBJ2-1, the complete variable domain is ETGVTQSPTHLIKTRGQQVTLRCSSQSGHNTVSWYQQALGQGPQFIFQYYREEENGRGNFPPRFSGLQFPNYSSELNVNALELDDSALYLCASTKNDGSSYNEQFFGPGTRLTVL.